This T cell receptor (beta chain) originates from a study of neurological immune-mediated disorders. Germline V gene data show CDR1 as ENHRY and CDR2 as SYGVKD. V lost 1 base to trimming and J lost 10 bases; unmatched junction nucleotides: 3. This CDR3 is built from 14 residues. This clonotype occurred many times. In TCRdb, the 5' RACE reads were re-called with MiXCR into one record per CDR3 protein. Of tens of thousands of distinct CDR3 sequences in the sample, about 12% were seen once. Time point described: longitudinal time-point 3. The rearrangement joins TRBV10-3 to TRBJ1-6, with 8 bases fitting TRBD1. The specimen was PBMCs. This TCR was sampled from a male donor with HTLV-1-associated myelopathy (HAM/TSP). The CDR3, as DNA: TGTGCCATCAGTGAGTTGACAGGGGAATCACCCCTCCACTTT. This encodes CAISELTGESPLHF.